What follows are 29 T cell receptor beta chains derived from one specimen sequenced in a study of identical twins' blood T cells (dated by TCRdb to the early 2010s). The library relied on 5' RACE. Data came from an Illumina Genome Analyzer IIx. TCRdb reprocessing: public reads trimmed at Q25 with fastp, clones called with MiXCR, in-frame beta chains kept. Rows with one shared CDR3 protein collapse into an entry with the most common genes and DNA. The sample table holds fewer than 450,000 distinct CDR3 sequences, of which 25% to 35% were seen once. The ten largest clones represent 6.1% of the sample. Input material: PBMCs. These receptors were collected from a woman between 18 and 50 years old in good health.

J is TRBJ2-5 and V is TRBV7-9, with D perhaps assigned TRBD1 or TRBD2 (5 bases each). Germline CDR1 is SEHNR and CDR2 is FQNEAQ (reference sequence). This CDR3 spans 13 amino acids. V dropped 6 bases and J dropped 2 bases, with 10 bases sitting between them. In DNA, the CDR3 is TGTGCCAGCAGGGGGGTTCTACAAGAGACCCAGTACTTC. The encoded protein is CASRGVLQETQYF. Full variable domain (remainder filled in from reference TRBV7-9 and TRBJ2-5): DTGVSQNPRHKITKRGQNVTFRCDPISEHNRLYWYRQTLGQGPEFLTYFQNEAQLEKSRLLSDRFSAERPKGSFSTLEIQRTEQGDSAMYLCASRGVLQETQYFGPGTRLLVL.

The chain employs TRBV5-1 and TRBJ2-2; 8 bases are a match to TRBD2. The germline gives CDR1 SGHRS, CDR2 YFSETQ. The V segment lost 2 bases and the J segment 2 bases; nucleotides outside the gene matches: 5. CDR3 length: 16 amino acids. CDR3: CASSLSLAGNTGELFF. CDR3 coding DNA: TGCGCCAGCAGCTTATCCCTAGCGGGTAACACCGGGGAGCTGTTTTTT. The whole variable domain, filled in from reference TRBV5-1 and TRBJ2-2, reads KAGVTQTPRYLIKTRGQQVTLSCSPISGHRSVSWYQQTPGQGLQFLFEYFSETQRNKGNFPGRFSGRQFSNSRSEMNVSTLELGDSALYLCASSLSLAGNTGELFFGEGSRLTVL.

This clonotype showed up just a few times. The chain recombines TRBV19 with TRBJ1-2, with D unclear. This CDR3 region has 12 residues. The germline CDR1 and CDR2 sequences are LNHDA and SQIVND (reference sequence). V shed 3 bases and J shed 6 bases, with 8 bases lying between them. The CDR3 coding sequence is TGTGCCAGTAGTATTCATCAGAATGGCTACACCTTC. Its translation is CASSIHQNGYTF.

The chain links TRBV30 to TRBJ1-3; D uncertain. Between the trimmed V and J ends, which lost 2 bases and 1 base, there was a span of 6 bases. Germline V gives CDR1 GTSNPN, CDR2 SVGIG (reference sequence). The CDR3 runs 13 residues. The chain's CDR3 is CAWSLSSGNTIYF. The DNA for the CDR3 is TGTGCCTGGAGTCTGTCGTCTGGAAACACCATATATTTT. The full variable domain, in which reference TRBV30 and TRBJ1-3 provide the parts outside the CDR3, is SQTIHQWPATLVQPVGSPLSLECTVEGTSNPNLYWYRQAAGRGLQLLFYSVGIGQISSEVPQNLSASRPQDRQFILSSKKLLLSDSGFYLCAWSLSSGNTIYFGEGSWLTVV.

This clonotype was seen a handful of times. V usage is TRBV12-3 or TRBV12-4 and J usage is TRBJ2-1; D is possibly TRBD2 (5 bases). The V and J ends lost 3 bases and 8 bases respectively, with 17 bases between them. This CDR3 is built from 15 residues. The CDR3, as DNA: TGTGCCAGCAGTTTCTCACGGGGAAATATGGATGAGCAGTTCTTC. This encodes CASSFSRGNMDEQFF.

This chain joins TRBV12-3 or TRBV12-4 and TRBJ2-2; D uncertain. There are 14 residues in the CDR3. The V end lost 5 bases, the J end lost 5 bases, and 12 bases lay between the germline ends. The CDR3 DNA reads TGTGCCAGCAGTCCCGGACGGTGGACCGGGGAGCTGTTTTTT. This gives the protein CASSPGRWTGELFF.

This clonotype turned up a few times. The V call is TRBV6-2 or TRBV6-3, the J call TRBJ2-1, with D perhaps matching TRBD2 (5 bases). Trimming pared 0 bases from V and 9 bases from J, leaving 9 bases between. CDR1 is MNHEY, CDR2 SVGEGT, per germline. The CDR3 spans 13 residues. Written as DNA, the CDR3 is TGTGCCAGCAGTTACTCCGCGGGTGGTGAGCAGTTCTTC. Amino acid sequence: CASSYSAGGEQFF.

The rearrangement links TRBV29-1 to TRBJ1-3; D is uncertain. Germline CDR1 SQVTM, CDR2 ANQGSEA. This CDR3 contains 12 residues. The ends were cut back, 7 bases at V and 1 base at J, with 8 bases in the middle. CDR3: CSGGDSGNTIYF. The CDR3 nucleotides read TGCAGCGGGGGTGATTCTGGAAACACCATATATTTT.

This clonotype was recorded many times. This chain connects TRBV19 to TRBJ2-1; tentatively, D is TRBD1 (6 bases). From germline, CDR1 is LNHDA and CDR2 SQIVND (reference sequence). There are 13 residues in the CDR3. V was pared by 5 bases and J by 7 bases, with 12 bases between. CDR3 nucleotide sequence: TGTGCCAGTAGTTTGGGGGCTCTTAATGAGCAGTTCTTC. Amino acid sequence: CASSLGALNEQFF.

V usage is TRBV27 and J usage is TRBJ2-3, with 9 bases lining up with TRBD2. The V gene end was trimmed by 5 bases and the J gene end by 7 bases; junction bases not matched to a gene: 4. Per the germline V gene, CDR1 is MNHEY and CDR2 is SMNVEV (reference sequence). The CDR3 contains 13 residues. The CDR3 DNA follows: TGTGCCAGCAGTCCTAGCGGGGTAAATACGCAGTATTTT. Residues: CASSPSGVNTQYF.

This clonotype came up a few times. The V and J genes are TRBV27 and TRBJ1-1; a possible D gene is TRBD1 (5 bases). The CDR3 has 13 amino acids. Trimming removed 7 bases at V and 7 bases at J, with 16 bases between. Germline V gene data show CDR1 as MNHEY and CDR2 as SMNVEV (reference sequence). For the CDR3, the DNA is TGTGCCAGCAAAATCGCCAGGGAGTATGAAGCTTTCTTT. Its translation is CASKIAREYEAFF.

The chain is built from TRBV10-3 and TRBJ2-7, with a possible D match to TRBD1 (6 bases). Per the germline V gene, CDR1 is ENHRY and CDR2 is SYGVKD. V dropped 9 bases and J dropped 3 bases, with 18 bases sitting between them. This CDR3 comprises 14 residues. CDR3 nucleotide sequence: TGTGCCATTCGACAGGCGACACTCTTCTACGAGCAGTACTTC. As protein: CAIRQATLFYEQYF.

In this sample, this clonotype turned up many times. The J gene is TRBJ1-1, the V gene TRBV20-1; no clear D gene. V gave up 6 bases and J gave up 5 bases, with 7 bases separating them. Germline V lookup: CDR1 DFQATT, CDR2 SNEGSKA (reference sequence). The CDR3 is 10 residues long. In DNA form, the CDR3 reads TGCAGTGCGCAAGGAACTGAAGCTTTCTTT. Its protein product is CSAQGTEAFF.

This clonotype was seen repeatedly, ten times or more. The rearrangement joins TRBV20-1 to TRBJ1-2; tentative D call: TRBD1 (5 bases). The CDR3 has 14 residues. V was trimmed by 3 bases and J by 4 bases, leaving 15 bases between them. Germline-derived CDR1 and CDR2 are DFQATT and SNEGSKA (reference sequence). The CDR3 here is CSARRGGAGYGYTF. The CDR3 DNA reads as TGCAGTGCTAGGAGAGGAGGGGCAGGCTATGGCTACACCTTC.

This clonotype was seen more than once but under ten times. The DNA of the CDR3 is TGCAGCGTTGAACCCAGAAAGTCGGTGTCCTACAATGAGCAGTTCTTC. This gives the protein CSVEPRKSVSYNEQFF. This sequence joins TRBV29-1 and TRBJ2-1; D is undetermined. CDR3 length: 16 amino acids. V lost 2 bases and J lost 1, with 15 bases in between. Germline V gene lookup returns CDR1 SQVTM and CDR2 ANQGSEA.

This chain connects TRBV20-1 to TRBJ2-7; no definite D call. Trimming stripped 5 bases from V and 2 bases from J, with 10 bases between. The CDR3 spans 12 residues. Germline V gene data show CDR1 as DFQATT and CDR2 as SNEGSKA (reference sequence). CDR3 residues: CSAVPRAYEQYF. The CDR3 DNA follows: TGCAGTGCTGTACCCCGAGCCTACGAGCAGTACTTC.

In DNA, the CDR3 is TGTGCCATCAGTGGGCTTATTACGAAGTATGGGCGTTCGGGCTATGGCTACACCTTC. Translating gives CAISGLITKYGRSGYGYTF. The chain recombines TRBV10-3 with TRBJ1-2, with D unresolved. Trimming pared 4 bases from V and 4 bases from J, leaving 28 bases between. The CDR3 sequence is 19 residues long. In germline, CDR1 is ENHRY, CDR2 SYGVKD.

This clonotype was seen repeatedly, ten times or more. The rearrangement joins TRBV2 to TRBJ1-4; D gene ambiguous. Per the germline V gene, CDR1 is SNHLY and CDR2 is FYNNEI. Trimming cost V 2 bases and J 6 bases, with 4 bases left between them. The CDR3 extends over 12 amino acids. The CDR3 spells CASSEPYEKLFF. DNA for the CDR3: TGTGCCAGCAGTGAACCGTATGAAAAACTGTTTTTT.

The CDR3 sequence is CASSWEGYLDSNTEAFF. In DNA form, the CDR3 reads TGCGCCAGCAGCTGGGAGGGTTACTTAGACTCTAACACTGAAGCTTTCTTT. This chain connects TRBV5-1 to TRBJ1-1; D gene unclear. The CDR3 runs to 17 residues. V was cut by 3 bases and J by 2 bases, with 20 bases left in between. Germline CDR1 reads SGHRS; CDR2 reads YFSETQ.

With respect to this clonotype: This may arise from a read error, as a much more abundant clone is one base away. This rearrangement joins TRBV29-1 to TRBJ1-1; maybe TRBD1 (6 bases). Germline-derived CDR1 and CDR2 are SQVTM and ANQGSEA. The CDR3 is 13 residues long. CDR3 DNA: TGCATCGTCGAGGGGACACTACCAGGTGAAGCTTTCTTT. Protein sequence: CIVEGTLPGEAFF.

This chain uses TRBV20-1 with TRBJ2-7, with unresolved D. The length of the CDR3 is 9 residues. The germline V gene has CDR1 DFQATT and CDR2 SNEGSKA (reference sequence). The CDR3 nucleotides read TGCAGCGGCCTTGGCGAGCAGTACTTC. The encoded protein is CSGLGEQYF.

This clonotype was detected many times. This sequence joins TRBV28 and TRBJ1-1; no firm D call. Trimming removed 8 bases from V and 8 bases from J, with 9 bases in between. CDR1 and CDR2 from the germline V gene are MDHEN and SYDVKM. This CDR3 comprises 10 residues. CDR3 nucleotides: TGTGCCAGCGGCAGAGTCGAAGCTTTCTTT. Protein: CASGRVEAFF.

This clonotype was observed a few times. The chain employs TRBV6-2 or TRBV6-3 and TRBJ1-5; 8 nucleotides line up with TRBD1. Germline loops: CDR1 MNHEY, CDR2 SVGEGT. V lost 6 bases to trimming and J lost 0 bases; unmatched junction nucleotides: 16. The CDR3 spans 19 residues. The CDR3 DNA reads TGTGCCAGCAGGAACAGAGGACAGGGAAGCGGACATAGCAATCAGCCCCAGCATTTT. Its protein product is CASRNRGQGSGHSNQPQHF.

This clonotype was seen a handful of times. The chain uses TRBV2 and TRBJ2-7; 8 nucleotides line up with TRBD1. After removal of 9 bases from V and 3 bases from J, the junction contained 10 bases not matched to a gene. The CDR3 sequence is 14 residues long. Germline CDR1 reads SNHLY; CDR2 reads FYNNEI. The CDR3 here is CASTWTGFSYEQYF. CDR3 coding DNA: TGTGCCAGTACGTGGACAGGGTTTAGCTACGAGCAGTACTTC.

This clonotype was seen more than once but under ten times. The chain recombines TRBV9 with TRBJ1-2; TRBD1 matches at 7 bases. Trimming took 5 bases from V and 9 from J; bases not matched to a gene: 10. The CDR3 is 13 residues long. CDR1 and CDR2 (germline): SGDLS, YYNGEE. The chain's CDR3 is CASSAQGGRRYTF. The CDR3 DNA is TGTGCCAGCAGTGCCCAGGGGGGGCGTCGCTACACCTTC.

About this clonotype: A much more abundant neighbour one base away suggests this may be a read error. The V call is TRBV20-1, the J call TRBJ1-2; D is unclear. CDR1 is DFQATT, CDR2 SNEGSKA, per germline (reference sequence). CDR3 length: 12 amino acids. The ends were cut back, 4 bases at V and 2 bases at J, with 8 bases in the middle. The CDR3 protein is CSANQVNYGYTF. The DNA of the CDR3 is TGCAGTGCTAATCAGGTGAACTATGGCTACACCTTC.

The rearrangement joins TRBV6-5 to TRBJ1-1; possibly TRBD1 for D (6 bases). The V and J ends lost 10 bases and 5 bases respectively, with 17 bases between them. CDR3 length equals 13 residues. Germline assignment: CDR1 MNHEY and CDR2 SVGAGI. As DNA, the CDR3 is TGTGCCACCACACGGACAGCTTGGACTGAAGCTTTCTTT. This translates into CATTRTAWTEAFF.

This clonotype showed up just a few times. Sequence at one end of the junction differs from germline and may be a read error. V gene TRBV5-1 combines with J gene TRBJ1-1; TRBD1 is a possible D gene (5 bases). The germline V gene encodes CDR1 SGHRS and CDR2 YFSETQ. The CDR3 runs to 15 residues. For the CDR3, the DNA is TGCGCCAGCAGCTTGGAGGGGAACAGGAACAGTGAAGCTTTCTTT. It codes for CASSLEGNRNSEAFF.

This clonotype was observed a few times. The genes are TRBV20-1 and TRBJ2-5; D remains ambiguous. Germline values: CDR1 DFQATT, CDR2 SNEGSKA (reference sequence). V was shortened by 4 bases and J by 4 bases, with 10 bases between the two germline ends. The CDR3 sequence is 12 residues long. CDR3 amino acids: CSANQEGETQYF. The CDR3 DNA follows: TGCAGTGCTAATCAGGAAGGAGAGACCCAGTACTTC.